A selection of T cell receptor beta chains follows, all from one sample in a study of tumor and adjacent non-tumor tissue in lung cancer. MiXCR was run by TCRdb on the multiplex PCR reads, yielding one entry per CDR3 protein. The sample has tens of thousands of distinct CDR3 sequences; 60% to 70% are singletons. The sequenced sample was distant non-tumor lung tissue. The receptors here all came from a woman in her thirties or forties with non-small cell lung cancer. Both conserved end residues are part of each CDR3. The D gene is left open where the match is weak. Not all rows give a size; the values are once, few, many and, for expanded clones, a class.

j_gene: TRBJ2-3; d_gene: NA; v_gene: TRBV10-3; abundance: NA; CDR3nt: TGTGCCATCTGTGAAAGGCATGGAGTAGGAGATACGCAGTATTTT; CDR3aa: CAICERHGVGDTQYF
j_gene: TRBJ1-3; d_gene: NA; v_gene: TRBV6-5; abundance: many; CDR3nt: TGTGCCAGCAGCGGGGGGGCCACCATATATTTT; CDR3aa: CASSGGATIYF
j_gene: TRBJ1-4; d_gene: NA; v_gene: TRBV6-6; abundance: few; CDR3nt: TGTGCCAACAGCGGGGGGCGATCAACTAATGAAAAACTGTTTTTT; CDR3aa: CANSGGRSTNEKLFF
j_gene: TRBJ1-3; d_gene: NA; v_gene: TRBV6-5; abundance: many; CDR3nt: TGTGCCAGCAGTTACCGGGGTCATGGAAACACCATATATTTT; CDR3aa: CASSYRGHGNTIYF
j_gene: TRBJ2-7; d_gene: NA; v_gene: TRBV6-5; abundance: NA; CDR3nt: TGTGCCAGCACCCAAGGAGTTATAGGGTACGGGCAGTACTTT; CDR3aa: CASTQGVIGYGQYF
j_gene: TRBJ1-5; d_gene: NA; v_gene: TRBV5-1; abundance: many; CDR3nt: TGCGCCAGCAGTCCTGAGGTCGATCAGCCCCAGCATTTT; CDR3aa: CASSPEVDQPQHF
j_gene: TRBJ2-7; d_gene: NA; v_gene: TRBV10-2; abundance: many; CDR3nt: TGCGCCAGCAGTAGTGTTAGCTCCTACGAGCAGTACTTC; CDR3aa: CASSSVSSYEQYF
j_gene: TRBJ2-7; d_gene: NA; v_gene: TRBV28; abundance: NA; CDR3nt: TGTGTCAGCAGTCTGATCGCTGAGAGGGCCTACGAGCAGTACTTC; CDR3aa: CVSSLIAERAYEQYF
j_gene: TRBJ2-5; d_gene: NA; v_gene: TRBV12-3/TRBV12-4; abundance: NA; CDR3nt: TGTGCCAGCAGTTCCGAACGGACGTACCAAGGGACCCAGTACTTC; CDR3aa: CASSSERTYQGTQYF
j_gene: TRBJ2-5; d_gene: TRBD1; v_gene: TRBV11-2; abundance: NA; CDR3nt: TGTGCCAGCAGCTCCCAGGGGGAGACACAACACTTC; CDR3aa: CASSSQGETQHF
j_gene: TRBJ2-3; d_gene: NA; v_gene: TRBV7-3; abundance: NA; CDR3nt: TGTGCCAGCAGCTTAGGTGGGGCTGGCACAGATACGCAGTATTTT; CDR3aa: CASSLGGAGTDTQYF
j_gene: TRBJ2-1; d_gene: TRBD2; v_gene: TRBV4-1; abundance: many; CDR3nt: TGCGCCAGCAGCCCTAGACTAGCGGGGCCACCTTCCTACAATGAGCAGTTCTTC; CDR3aa: CASSPRLAGPPSYNEQFF
j_gene: TRBJ2-5; d_gene: NA; v_gene: TRBV4-2; abundance: many; CDR3nt: TGTGCCAGCAGCCAAGACGAGGCCAGGTTTCAGACCCAGTACTTC; CDR3aa: CASSQDEARFQTQYF
j_gene: TRBJ1-3; d_gene: NA; v_gene: TRBV5-5; abundance: NA; CDR3nt: TGTGCCAGCAGCTCACTTCGGGATTCTGGAAACACCATATATTTT; CDR3aa: CASSSLRDSGNTIYF
j_gene: TRBJ1-1; d_gene: NA; v_gene: TRBV28; abundance: NA; CDR3nt: TGTGTCAGCAGTCGTAGAATACTTGGAAAGAACACTGGAGCTTTCTTT; CDR3aa: CVSSRRILGKNTGAFF
j_gene: TRBJ1-3; d_gene: NA; v_gene: TRBV28; abundance: NA; CDR3nt: TGTGCCAGCAGTCCTCCACGGCGATTCTCTGGAAACACCATATATTTT; CDR3aa: CASSPPRRFSGNTIYF
j_gene: TRBJ1-2; d_gene: NA; v_gene: TRBV24-1; abundance: few; CDR3nt: TGTGCCACCAGTGTCACCGAGGCCTATGGCTACACCTTC; CDR3aa: CATSVTEAYGYTF
j_gene: TRBJ2-3; d_gene: NA; v_gene: TRBV11-2; abundance: NA; CDR3nt: TGTGCCGGCAGCCCTCTAAGCGCGCTAGATACGCAGTATTTT; CDR3aa: CAGSPLSALDTQYF
j_gene: TRBJ2-7; d_gene: TRBD1; v_gene: TRBV6-6; abundance: NA; CDR3nt: TGTGCCAACAGTAGTACAGGGGGCGCCGAGCAGTACTTC; CDR3aa: CANSSTGGAEQYF
j_gene: TRBJ2-3; d_gene: TRBD1; v_gene: TRBV5-1; abundance: once; CDR3nt: TGCGCCAGCAGCCTTTTGACAGGGGAGGTAGATACGCAGTATTTT; CDR3aa: CASSLLTGEVDTQYF